The source of this T cell receptor (beta chain) is a study of CD8 T cells in Susac syndrome. When the RNA was reverse transcribed, random hexamers were used with an input of 0.5 to 1 ug. The TCR beta CDR3 was amplified by immunoSEQ multiplex PCR across 54 Vbeta, 13 Jbeta. TCRdb itself ran the immunoSEQ multiplex PCR reads through MiXCR, one entry per CDR3 protein. The sample lists more than 250,000 distinct CDR3 sequences; around 92% were seen once. This CDR3 has 14 amino acids. J lost 2 bases, V lost 6 bases, and 5 bases had no gene match. CDR1 is LNHDA, CDR2 SQIVND, per germline (reference sequence). TEMRA cells were FACS-enriched, with CD8+ and CD4+ T cells isolated negatively.

The sequencing sample was made of CD4+ T cells from PBMCs. V gene TRBV19 combines with J gene TRBJ2-5; TRBD1 aligns across 8 bases. The source is a human donor with multiple sclerosis. CDR3 in DNA: TGTGCCAGTAGCCGGGACAGGAGGCAAGAGACCCAGTACTTC. It translates to CASSRDRRQETQYF.